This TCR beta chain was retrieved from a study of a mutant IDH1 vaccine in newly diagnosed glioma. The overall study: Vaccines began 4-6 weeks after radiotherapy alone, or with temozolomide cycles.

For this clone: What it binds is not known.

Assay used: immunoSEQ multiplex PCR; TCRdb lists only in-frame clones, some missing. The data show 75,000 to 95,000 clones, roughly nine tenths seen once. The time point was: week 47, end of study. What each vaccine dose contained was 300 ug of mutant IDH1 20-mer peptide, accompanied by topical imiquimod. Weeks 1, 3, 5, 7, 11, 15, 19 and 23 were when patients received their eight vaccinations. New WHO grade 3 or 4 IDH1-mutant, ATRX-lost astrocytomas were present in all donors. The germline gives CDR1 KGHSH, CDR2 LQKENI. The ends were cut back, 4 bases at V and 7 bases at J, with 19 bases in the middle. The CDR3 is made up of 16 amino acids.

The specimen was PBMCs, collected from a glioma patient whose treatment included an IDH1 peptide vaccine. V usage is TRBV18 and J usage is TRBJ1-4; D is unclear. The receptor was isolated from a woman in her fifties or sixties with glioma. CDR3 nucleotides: TGTGCCAGCTCACTTTCCCTAACGCACCGGGGTGAAAAACTGTTTTTT. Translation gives CASSLSLTHRGEKLFF.